This TCR beta chain was obtained from a study of OX40 agonist ivuxolimab in advanced cancers. In the study overall: Given to patients was ivuxolimab, an agonistic anti-OX40 (CD134) antibody.

The trim removed 0 bases at V and 6 bases at J, leaving 4 bases unmatched. CDR1 GTSNPN and CDR2 SVGIG come from the germline V gene (reference sequence). The CDR3 extends over 14 amino acids. Notes on the study in general: The mean number of expanded clones was higher in CD8+ T cells than in CD4+.

As regards this clone: Its cognate antigen is unknown.

Profiled with immunoSEQ multiplex PCR; TCRdb holds only in-frame clones, not every one. The sample holds about 73,000 clones, around 89% seen once. The sample was CD4+ or CD8+ T cells sorted from blood, taken in a trial of the OX40 agonist ivuxolimab. This chain joins TRBV30 and TRBJ1-5; 8 bases fit TRBD1. The clonotype originates from an adult with an advanced solid tumor such as melanoma, head and neck, liver or kidney cancer. DNA for the CDR3: TGTGCCTGGAGTGTAACAGGGGGACCTCAGCCCCAGCATTTT. Protein: CAWSVTGGPQPQHF.